This T cell receptor beta chain was sequenced in a study of shared clonotypes between healthy human individuals. The CDR3 has 14 residues. The V gene lost 4 bases and the J gene lost 2 bases, with 13 bases spanning the gap. Germline V lookup: CDR1 SGDLS, CDR2 YYNGEE. Original processing notes: ImmunoSEQ sequences covered only the junction and lacked quality scores; filtering therefore differed. Clones were read by immunoSEQ multiplex PCR, and TCRdb kept only the in-frame ones, dropping some. V, J and clone size were drawn from that table, and D and trimming were deduced from the DNA. The sample has hundreds of thousands of clones; about 80% are singletons.

Sequencing used memory CD4+ T cells sorted from blood. Subset described: CD45RA-negative fraction. The V and J genes are TRBV9 and TRBJ2-7; possible D gene TRBD1, 5 bases. The receptor's source is a woman in her thirties in good health. The CDR3 sequence is CASSPNRQPYEQYF. The DNA of the CDR3 is TGTGCCAGCAGCCCAAATCGACAGCCCTACGAGCAGTACTTC.